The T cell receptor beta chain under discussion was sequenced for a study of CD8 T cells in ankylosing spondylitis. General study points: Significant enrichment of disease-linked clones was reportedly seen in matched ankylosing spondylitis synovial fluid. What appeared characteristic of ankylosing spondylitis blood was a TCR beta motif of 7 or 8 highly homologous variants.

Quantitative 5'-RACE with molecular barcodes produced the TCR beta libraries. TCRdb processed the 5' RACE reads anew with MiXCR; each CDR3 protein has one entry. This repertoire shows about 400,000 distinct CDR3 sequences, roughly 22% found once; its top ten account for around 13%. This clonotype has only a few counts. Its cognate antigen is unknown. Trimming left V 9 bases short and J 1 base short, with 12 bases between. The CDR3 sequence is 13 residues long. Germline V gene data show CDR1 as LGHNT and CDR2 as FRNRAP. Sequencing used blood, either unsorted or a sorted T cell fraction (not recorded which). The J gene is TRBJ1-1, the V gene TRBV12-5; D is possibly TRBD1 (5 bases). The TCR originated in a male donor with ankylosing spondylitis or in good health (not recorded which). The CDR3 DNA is TGTGCTAGCAGGGAAGTGGGGAACACTGAAGCTTTCTTT. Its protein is CASREVGNTEAFF.